This T cell receptor (beta chain) was found in a study of T cells in Graves' hyperthyroidism and ophthalmopathy. RNA transcripts yielded amplified TCR beta CDR3 regions. TCR CDR3 regions were first amplified by RT-PCR with HTBI primers. TCRdb analysed the multiplex PCR reads with MiXCR anew, one entry per CDR3 protein. The repertoire holds roughly 350,000 distinct CDR3 sequences, with roughly 13% as singletons. Study-level findings and limits: Most clonotypes expanded in thyroid above 0.001 were likewise present in blood.

Subjects with ophthalmopathy showed a Clinical Activity Score no lower than 3, a NOSPECS grade no lower than 4, and a duration shorter than 3 months. For the diagnoses, clinical symptoms, serum thyroxine and TRAb, thyroid ultrasound and orbital computed tomography were used. This clonotype was counted at least ten times. Its antigen remains unidentified. V shed 8 bases and J shed 12 bases, with 22 bases lying between them. Germline V CDR1 and CDR2: SNHLY, FYNNEI. The CDR3 spans 13 residues. The chain uses TRBV2 and TRBJ1-1; no clear D. Sequencing input: blood. This clonotype was obtained from a woman in her 40s with Graves' ophthalmopathy. The DNA for the CDR3 is TGTGCCAGCTGGGATAACCCGGTCGGAGGTCCTTTCTTT. Translated, it gives CASWDNPVGGPFF.